This T cell receptor beta chain was obtained from a study of beta chain features in type 1 diabetes. Overall study context: Examination covered under 110 million sorted cells spanning all samples.

Since all of the isolated RNA was reverse transcribed, expressed TCRB transcripts were what got sequenced. Stem cell-like memory T cell samples underwent survey-depth immunoSEQ sequencing. They averaged about 1.1 million reads. Here immunoSEQ multiplex PCR was the method, and the copy in TCRdb shows in-frame clones only, minus some. The table has some 100,000 clones, about 40% seen once. This clone was seen a handful of times. Its antigen is not known. Purity above 95% was achieved in all sorted populations. General study results and limits: Moderate yet significant TCRB CDR3 shortening was seen in Type 1 diabetes patients in all four CD4+ subsets.

Germline V CDR1 and CDR2: SGHRS, YFSETQ. CDR3 length: 15 residues. The V gene lost 9 bases and the J gene lost 5 bases, with 21 bases spanning the gap. The source is a woman aged 18-29 years in good health. J is TRBJ2-1 and V is TRBV5-1; D might be TRBD2 (5 bases). The specimen sequenced was stem cell memory CD4+ T cells from blood. The CDR3: CATRRGAVGNNEQFF. In DNA form, the CDR3 reads TGCGCCACCCGTCGCGGAGCGGTTGGGAACAATGAGCAGTTCTTC.